This note documents a single T cell receptor beta chain sequence. V was cut by 6 bases and J by 7 bases, with 24 bases left in between. CDR1 is SGHTA, CDR2 FQGNSA, per germline. The CDR3 is 16 residues long. TCRdb reprocessed the RT-PCR reads via MiXCR and lists one record per CDR3 protein. In the table there are 900,000 to 1,000,000 distinct CDR3 sequences, approximately 18% of which are singletons. This record belongs to a study of patients and donors after allogeneic stem cell transplantation. The chain is built from TRBV7-2 and TRBJ2-5, with D perhaps matching TRBD2 (7 bases). The sequenced sample consisted of blood, either unsorted or a sorted T cell fraction (not recorded which). The TCR sequence derives from a human donor who was either an allogeneic HSCT recipient or a stem cell or donor lymphocyte infusion donor (not recorded which). It is not recorded whose cells these are; they may come from a transplant donor. The CDR3: CASRTKGRAGEVTQYF. The CDR3 DNA reads as TGTGCCAGCAGAACAAAAGGGAGGGCAGGGGAGGTGACCCAGTACTTC.